A single sample is the source of the 21 T cell receptor beta chains below, sequenced in a study of blood T cell repertoires in COVID-19. Sequenced by immunoSEQ multiplex PCR; TCRdb stores in-frame clones only, minus some. The sample has 80,000 to 90,000 clones, about 85% seen once. Material: peripheral blood. All receptors derive from a woman older than 75 with COVID-19, enrolled during active disease.

On this clone itself: The same CDR3 is also encoded by other DNA sequences in this sample. This sequence joins TRBV18 and TRBJ2-3; D gene ambiguous. V shed 2 bases and J shed 0 bases, with 3 bases lying between them. CDR3 size: 13 residues. Germline CDR1 is KGHSH and CDR2 is LQKENI. The CDR3 is CASSPSSTDTQYF. The CDR3 DNA is TGTGCCAGCTCACCAAGCAGCACAGATACGCAGTATTTT.

The chain employs TRBV5-1 and TRBJ2-7; tentative D call: TRBD1 (5 bases). The germline CDR1 and CDR2 sequences are SGHRS and YFSETQ. CDR3 length equals 15 residues. Trimming cost V 4 bases and J 6 bases, with 20 bases left between them. The CDR3 loop reads CASSPRTLQGGEQYF. The DNA for the CDR3 is TGCGCCAGCAGCCCACGTACACTTCAGGGTGGCGAGCAGTACTTC. The variable domain in full, completed from reference TRBV5-1 and TRBJ2-7, reads KAGVTQTPRYLIKTRGQQVTLSCSPISGHRSVSWYQQTPGQGLQFLFEYFSETQRNKGNFPGRFSGRQFSNSRSEMNVSTLELGDSALYLCASSPRTLQGGEQYFGPGTRLTVT.

The chain uses TRBV28 and TRBJ2-2, with 7 positions matching TRBD2. This CDR3 region has 15 residues. Germline V lookup: CDR1 MDHEN, CDR2 SYDVKM. With V trimmed by 0 bases and J by 5 bases, 3 bases remained unmatched. The CDR3 loop reads CASSLWGGRTGELFF. CDR3 nucleotides: TGTGCCAGCAGTTTATGGGGAGGGAGGACCGGGGAGCTGTTTTTT.

CDR3 in DNA: TGTGCCAGCAGCTTCCCCACTAGCGGTCCCTACAATGAGCAGTTCTTC. This translates into CASSFPTSGPYNEQFF. This chain links TRBV7-9 with TRBJ2-1, with 8 bases lining up with TRBD2. The length of the CDR3 is 16 residues. CDR1 is SEHNR, CDR2 FQNEAQ, per germline (reference sequence). Trimming at V came to 3 bases and at J to 2 bases, leaving 6 bases not matched to a gene. The variable domain in full, with the rest retrieved from reference TRBV7-9 and TRBJ2-1, is DTGVSQNPRHKITKRGQNVTFRCDPISEHNRLYWYRQTLGQGPEFLTYFQNEAQLEKSRLLSDRFSAERPKGSFSTLEIQRTEQGDSAMYLCASSFPTSGPYNEQFFGPGTRLTVL.

Of note for this clone: The junction does not match germline at one end; this may be a read error. The CDR3 reads CASSEEWDSSRF. In DNA form, the CDR3 reads TGTGCCAGCAGTGAAGAATGGGACAGCAGCCGGTTC. The rearrangement joins TRBV2 to TRBJ2-7, with 7 bases aligning to TRBD1. Germline CDR1 and CDR2: SNHLY and FYNNEI. The CDR3 runs to 12 residues.

This sequence joins TRBV10-3 and TRBJ2-5; the match to TRBD2 covers 8 bases. The V gene end was trimmed by 2 bases and the J gene end by 2 bases; junction bases not matched to a gene: 4. Germline assignment: CDR1 ENHRY and CDR2 SYGVKD. The CDR3 extends over 15 amino acids. CDR3 DNA sequence: TGTGCCATCAGTGAGGGTGGCGGGGGGCAAGAGACCCAGTACTTC. Protein product: CAISEGGGGQETQYF.

The gene calls are TRBV7-3 and TRBJ2-1, with 9 bases aligning to TRBD1. The CDR3 extends over 14 amino acids. The germline V gene encodes CDR1 SGHTA and CDR2 FQGTGA. V was pared by 5 bases and J by 8 bases, with 7 bases of the junction left unmatched. This CDR3 is CASSPGQGFDEQFF. For the CDR3, the DNA is TGTGCCAGCAGCCCGGGACAGGGTTTTGATGAGCAGTTCTTC. Looking up the rest from reference TRBV7-3 and TRBJ2-1 gives the full variable domain: GAGVSQTPSNKVTEKGKYVELRCDPISGHTALYWYRQSLGQGPEFLIYFQGTGAADDSGLPNDRFFAVRPEGSVSTLKIQRTERGDSAVYLCASSPGQGFDEQFFGPGTRLTVL.

The chain recombines TRBV7-9 with TRBJ1-2, with a weak D call TRBD1 (6 bases). Trimming cost V 5 bases and J 3 bases, with 19 bases left between them. CDR3 size: 16 residues. Germline V gene sequence: CDR1 SEHNR, CDR2 FQNEAQ (reference sequence). The CDR3 DNA is TGTGCCAGCAGCCTAACTCACTCCGGACAGCACTATGGCTACACCTTC. The encoded protein is CASSLTHSGQHYGYTF.

The chain uses TRBV27 and TRBJ1-1, with 9 bases matching TRBD1. The CDR3 totals 13 residues. In germline, CDR1 is MNHEY, CDR2 SMNVEV (reference sequence). V gave up 5 bases and J gave up 5 bases; unmatched junction bases: 3. CDR3 in amino acids: CASSLQGATEAFF. The CDR3 DNA follows: TGTGCCAGCAGTCTACAGGGGGCTACTGAAGCTTTCTTT.

This chain's CDR3 is CASSFLTGGTINYGYTF. The CDR3 bases are TGTGCCAGCAGTTTTTTGACAGGGGGAACCATAAACTATGGCTACACCTTC. This chain uses TRBV27 with TRBJ1-2, with 9 bases lining up with TRBD1. This CDR3 is built from 17 residues. Unmatched junction bases numbered 10, after V lost 3 bases and J lost 2 bases. CDR1 and CDR2 (germline): MNHEY, SMNVEV (reference sequence).

V is TRBV18 and J is TRBJ2-1, with TRBD1 matching over 8 bases. There are 13 residues in the CDR3. V lost 3 bases to trimming and J lost 8 bases; unmatched junction nucleotides: 3. CDR1 is KGHSH, CDR2 LQKENI, per germline. CDR3 in DNA: TGTGCCAGCTCACCTCCGGGACAGGATGAGCAGTTCTTC. Translating gives CASSPPGQDEQFF. The full variable domain, its missing parts supplied by reference TRBV18 and TRBJ2-1, is NAGVMQNPRHLVRRRGQEARLRCSPMKGHSHVYWYRQLPEEGLKFMVYLQKENIIDESGMPKERFSAEFPKEGPSILRIQQVVRGDSAAYFCASSPPGQDEQFFGPGTRLTVL.

The genes are TRBV2 and TRBJ2-7, with 9 bases identical to TRBD1. The CDR3 has 12 residues. V lost 11 bases and J lost 5; bases outside the gene matches: 7. CDR1 is SNHLY, CDR2 FYNNEI, per germline. CDR3 residues: CAARDRVNEQYF. The CDR3, as DNA: TGTGCCGCCCGGGACAGGGTTAACGAGCAGTACTTC.

The chain couples TRBV6-5 to TRBJ2-1; 9 bases are a match to TRBD2. This CDR3 is 15 amino acids long. After removal of 7 bases from V and 3 bases from J, the junction contained 7 bases not matched to a gene. CDR1 is MNHEY and CDR2 is SVGAGI in the germline V gene. The DNA for the CDR3 is TGTGCCAGCACCGGGAGTAGCGGGGGCTACAATGAGCAGTTCTTC. It specifies CASTGSSGGYNEQFF.

V is TRBV5-1 and J is TRBJ2-7, with a possible D match to TRBD2 (6 bases). The CDR3 spans 13 residues. Trimming removed 4 bases from V and 3 bases from J, with 11 bases in between. Germline assignment: CDR1 SGHRS and CDR2 YFSETQ. Here the CDR3 DNA reads TGCGCCAGCAGCCCAGGAGGGGTCTACGAGCAGTACTTC. It codes for CASSPGGVYEQYF.

Only a few counts were recorded for this clone. V gene TRBV6-1 combines with J gene TRBJ1-5, with TRBD1 as a possible D gene (6 bases). V shed 3 bases and J shed 6 bases, with 12 bases lying between them. Germline loops: CDR1 MNHNS, CDR2 SASEGT. This CDR3 has 14 residues. This chain's CDR3 is CASSEGASGQPQHF. The CDR3, as DNA: TGTGCCAGCAGTGAGGGGGCATCTGGTCAGCCCCAGCATTTT.

The chain joins TRBV6-2 or TRBV6-3 to TRBJ2-7, with D possibly being TRBD1 (6 bases). From germline, CDR1 is MNHEY and CDR2 SVGEGT. The ends were cut back, 5 bases at V and 3 bases at J, with 8 bases in the middle. CDR3 length equals 12 residues. The CDR3 spells CASSETGYEQYF. The CDR3, as DNA: TGTGCCAGCAGTGAGACAGGCTACGAGCAGTACTTC.

This clone appeared a few times. The chain links TRBV19 to TRBJ2-1, with 10 bases fitting TRBD1. J was trimmed by 8 bases and V by 2 bases; bases with no gene match: 6. Germline-derived CDR1 and CDR2 are LNHDA and SQIVND (reference sequence). CDR3 length equals 15 residues. CDR3 region: CASSISGTGDDEQFF. CDR3 coding DNA: TGTGCCAGTAGTATATCGGGGACAGGGGACGATGAGCAGTTCTTC.

The chain uses TRBV5-8 and TRBJ1-4; no definite D call. The ends were cut back, 4 bases at V and 0 bases at J, with 13 bases in the middle. Germline CDR1 and CDR2: SGHTS and YDEGEE. This CDR3 region has 16 residues. CDR3: CASSPGVGTTNEKLFF. In nucleotides, the CDR3 is TGTGCCAGCAGCCCCGGGGTGGGCACAACTAATGAAAAACTGTTTTTT. The full variable domain, completed using reference TRBV5-8 and TRBJ1-4, is EAGVTQSPTHLIKTRGQQATLRCSPISGHTSVYWYQQALGLGLQFLLWYDEGEERNRGNFPPRFSGRQFPNYSSELNVNALELEDSALYLCASSPGVGTTNEKLFFGSGTQLSVL.

The chain is built from TRBV18 and TRBJ2-5, with 8 bases fitting TRBD2. Looked up from germline, CDR1 is KGHSH and CDR2 is LQKENI. V lost 3 bases, J lost 4 bases, and 7 bases stayed unmatched. The CDR3 totals 15 residues. For the CDR3, the DNA is TGTGCCAGCTCACCTCCGGGACTAGAGGGAGAGACCCAGTACTTC. As protein: CASSPPGLEGETQYF.

The chain recombines TRBV12-3 or TRBV12-4 with TRBJ1-2; no clear D gene. CDR3 size: 12 residues. V lost 0 bases and J 7 bases, leaving 6 bases between the germline ends. This chain's CDR3 is CASSLAFGGYTF. The DNA for the CDR3 is TGTGCCAGCAGTTTAGCGTTCGGTGGCTACACCTTC.

The V call is TRBV28, the J call TRBJ2-5; 10 positions agree with TRBD1. The CDR3 contains 15 residues. The ends lost 5 bases at V and 5 bases at J; junction bases unmatched: 8. Germline V CDR1 and CDR2: MDHEN, SYDVKM. CDR3 in amino acids: CASSLSGTGVETQYF. The CDR3 DNA sequence: TGTGCCAGCAGTCTCTCCGGGACAGGGGTCGAGACCCAGTACTTC.